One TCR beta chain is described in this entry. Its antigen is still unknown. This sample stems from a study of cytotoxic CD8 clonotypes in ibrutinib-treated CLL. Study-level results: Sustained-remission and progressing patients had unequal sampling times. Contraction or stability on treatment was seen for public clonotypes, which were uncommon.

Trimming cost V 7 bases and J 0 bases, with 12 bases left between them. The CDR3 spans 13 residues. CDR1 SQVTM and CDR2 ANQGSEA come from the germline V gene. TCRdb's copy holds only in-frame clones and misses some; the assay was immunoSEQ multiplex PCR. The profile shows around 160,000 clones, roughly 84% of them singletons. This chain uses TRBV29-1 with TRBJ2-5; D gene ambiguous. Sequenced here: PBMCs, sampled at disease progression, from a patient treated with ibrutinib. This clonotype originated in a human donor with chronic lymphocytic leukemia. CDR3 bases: TGCAGCGCCCCACGACCGGACCAAGAGACCCAGTACTTC. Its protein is CSAPRPDQETQYF.